The source of this T cell receptor beta chain is a study of T cell responses to AZD1222 COVID-19 vaccine. This CDR3 is 15 amino acids long. Germline trimming cut 5 bases from V and 9 bases from J; bases unmatched to any gene: 9. Germline V gene sequence: CDR1 SGHVS, CDR2 FQNEAQ. Repertoires were generated with immunoSEQ multiplex PCR, while TCRdb's copy carries only in-frame clones and drops some. The sample includes 150,000 to 200,000 clones, around 90% seen only once; the top ten take 1% to 1.5%. The chain employs TRBV7-8 and TRBJ1-6; TRBD1 aligns across 8 bases. The sample was peripheral blood, taken 28 days after the second AZD1222 dose. The source is an adult who received the AZD1222 COVID-19 vaccine. The CDR3 protein is CASSPGRGRVSPLHF. DNA of the CDR3: TGTGCCAGCAGCCCCGGCAGGGGGCGAGTTTCACCCCTCCACTTT.